This note documents a single TCR beta chain sequence. No antigen is known for it. Losses at the gene ends were 2 bases for V and 7 bases for J; bases not matched to a gene: 9. CDR3 size: 15 residues. The germline V gene has CDR1 SGHRS and CDR2 YFSETQ. TCRdb keeps only in-frame clones here, not all; method: immunoSEQ multiplex PCR. This sample has 200,000 to 250,000 clones, with over 80% found just once. Among the roughly 110 subjects of the validation cohort, separate from the roughly 700-subject first cohort, were the donors. The entry originates in a study of cytomegalovirus exposure and HLA in healthy donors. Findings and caveats of the study: Cytomegalovirus status, reportedly, was diagnosed with high specificity and sensitivity by the classifier. Researchers counted roughly 160 TCR beta chains as cytomegalovirus-associated. The tendency of first-cohort TCR clusters to co-occur in the 120 or so validation repertoires emerged from a later analysis.

Sequences were obtained from PBMCs. This sequence originates from a woman in her late teens or twenties in good health and CMV-seronegative. The chain joins TRBV5-1 to TRBJ2-1; 7 nucleotides align to TRBD1. The CDR3, as DNA: TGCGCCAGCAGCTTAGGGACAGCGTCGGTTAATGAGCAGTTCTTC. Translated, it gives CASSLGTASVNEQFF.